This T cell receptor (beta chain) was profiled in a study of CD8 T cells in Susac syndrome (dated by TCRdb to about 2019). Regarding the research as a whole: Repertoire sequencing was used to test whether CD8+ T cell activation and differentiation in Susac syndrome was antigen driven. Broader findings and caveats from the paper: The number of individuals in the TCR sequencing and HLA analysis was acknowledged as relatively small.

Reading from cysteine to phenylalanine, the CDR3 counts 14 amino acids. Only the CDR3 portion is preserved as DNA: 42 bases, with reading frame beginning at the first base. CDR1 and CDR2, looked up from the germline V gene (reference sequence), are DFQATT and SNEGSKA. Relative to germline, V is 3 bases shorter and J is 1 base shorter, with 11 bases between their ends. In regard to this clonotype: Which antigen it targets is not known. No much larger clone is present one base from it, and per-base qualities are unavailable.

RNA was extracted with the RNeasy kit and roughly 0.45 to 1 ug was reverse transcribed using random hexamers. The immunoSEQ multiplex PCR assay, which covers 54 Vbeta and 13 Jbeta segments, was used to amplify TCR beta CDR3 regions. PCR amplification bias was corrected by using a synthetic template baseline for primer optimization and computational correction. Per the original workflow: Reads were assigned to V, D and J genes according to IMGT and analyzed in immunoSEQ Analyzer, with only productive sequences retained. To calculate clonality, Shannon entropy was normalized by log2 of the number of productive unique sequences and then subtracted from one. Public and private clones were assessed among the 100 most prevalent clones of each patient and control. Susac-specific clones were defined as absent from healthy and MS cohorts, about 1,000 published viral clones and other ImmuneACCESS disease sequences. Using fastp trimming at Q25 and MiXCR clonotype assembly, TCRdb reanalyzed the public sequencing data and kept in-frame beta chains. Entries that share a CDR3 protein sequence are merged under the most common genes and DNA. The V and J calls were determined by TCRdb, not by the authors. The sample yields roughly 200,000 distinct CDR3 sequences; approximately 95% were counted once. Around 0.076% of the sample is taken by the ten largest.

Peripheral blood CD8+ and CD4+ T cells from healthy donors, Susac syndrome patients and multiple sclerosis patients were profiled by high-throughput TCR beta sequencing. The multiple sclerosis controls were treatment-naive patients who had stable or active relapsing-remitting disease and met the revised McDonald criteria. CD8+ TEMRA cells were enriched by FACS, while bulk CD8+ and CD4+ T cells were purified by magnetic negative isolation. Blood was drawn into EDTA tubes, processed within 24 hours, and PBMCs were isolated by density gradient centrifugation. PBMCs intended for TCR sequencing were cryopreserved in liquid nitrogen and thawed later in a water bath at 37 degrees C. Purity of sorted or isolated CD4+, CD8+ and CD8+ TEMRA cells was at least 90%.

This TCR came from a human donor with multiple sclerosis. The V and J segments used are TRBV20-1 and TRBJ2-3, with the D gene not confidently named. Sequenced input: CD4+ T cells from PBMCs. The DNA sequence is TGCAGTGCTAGGGGTGGGCCAGGCACAGATACGCAGTATTTT. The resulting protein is CSARGGPGTDTQYF.